This record covers a single T cell receptor (beta chain). This clone's antigen is unknown. No per-base quality is available; no much larger clone lies one base away. Libraries were prepared through the immunoSEQ multiplex PCR assay. TCRdb holds this immuneACCESS table with in-frame rearrangements only. Some clones are missing; in checked studies, unresolved V genes explain under half, and the rest has no known cause. Recorded for this sample are roughly 48,000 clones; approximately 80% of them occurred a single time. Jointly, the top ten make up approximately 3.5% of the sample. The source of the sample is a study of PD-1 blockade in mismatch repair-deficient tumors (TCRdb year 2017). Turning to the overall study: Between September 2013 and September 2016, the trial enrolled some 91 consecutive patients with approximately twelve mismatch repair-deficient cancer types, every one of whom had been previously treated and was progressing. Tumor-associated T cell clones were tracked in the peripheral blood of patients responding to PD-1 blockade by deep sequencing of TCR CDR3 regions.

On the study overall, not on this receptor specifically: Rapid expansion after pembrolizumab followed by contraction, generally before radiologic responses, was shown by tumor-resident clones, which were often undetectable in blood before treatment.

What this sample's time point label stands for: peripheral blood before pembrolizumab. For every enrolled patient, mismatch repair deficiency was confirmed by either polymerase chain reaction or immunohistochemistry. TCR sequencing was carried out for three patients who responded to pembrolizumab therapy. Pembrolizumab PD-1 blockade was prospectively tested in advanced mismatch repair-deficient cancers, regardless of tissue of origin, in the phase II trial. Peripheral blood T cell samples were collected serially, before PD-1 blockade began and at several time points afterward. Blood sampling times were reported as weeks after the first pembrolizumab dose. The origin of this receptor is an adult with mismatch repair-deficient cancer. The specimen comprised PBMCs, sampled before pembrolizumab treatment.

The bases are TGTGCCAGCAGCCAATTCGGGGGACAGGTTAATGAAAAACTGTTTTTT. Its translation reads: CASSQFGGQVNEKLFF. The rearrangement combines TRBV16 with TRBJ1-4; 8 nucleotides in the junction match TRBD1. After removal of 1 base from V and 4 bases from J, the junction retains 5 bases not matched to a gene. CDR3 length: 16 amino acids, cysteine to phenylalanine. Kept here is only the CDR3 DNA, which spans 48 bases and is read in frame from base 1. Based on the germline V gene, the CDR1 and CDR2 sequences are KGHSY and FQNENV.